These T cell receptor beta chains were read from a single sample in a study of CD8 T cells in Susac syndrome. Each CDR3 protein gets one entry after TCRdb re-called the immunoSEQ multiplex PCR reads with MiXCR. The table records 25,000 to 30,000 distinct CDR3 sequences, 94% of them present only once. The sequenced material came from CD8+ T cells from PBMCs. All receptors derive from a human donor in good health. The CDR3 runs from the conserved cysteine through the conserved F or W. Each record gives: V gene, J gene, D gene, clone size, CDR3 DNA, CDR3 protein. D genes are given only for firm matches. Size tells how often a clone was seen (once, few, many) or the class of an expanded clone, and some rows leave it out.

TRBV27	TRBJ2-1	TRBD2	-	TGTGCCAGCACTCTTAGCGGGGGCCCAACTTACAATGAGCAGTTCTTC	CASTLSGGPTYNEQFF
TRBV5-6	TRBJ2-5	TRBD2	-	TGTGCCAGCAGCTCCCCCGGGGAGTATGGACTAGCGAACCAAGAGACCCAGTACTTC	CASSSPGEYGLANQETQYF
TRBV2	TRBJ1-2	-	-	TGTGCCAGCAGTCGGAACGGTTTTAACTATGGCTACACCTTC	CASSRNGFNYGYTF
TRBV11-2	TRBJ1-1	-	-	TGTGCCAGCAGCTTGGGACGGTACACTGAAGCTTTCTTT	CASSLGRYTEAFF
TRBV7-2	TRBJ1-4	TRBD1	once	TGTGCCAGCAGCTCACAGGGGAAGGTTGGGGAAAAACTGTTTTTT	CASSSQGKVGEKLFF
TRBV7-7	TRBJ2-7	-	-	TGTGCTAGCAGCTTAGGGGTAGACCCCCGCTACGAGCAGTACTTC	CASSLGVDPRYEQYF
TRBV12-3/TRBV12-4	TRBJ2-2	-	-	TGTGCCAGCAGTGTGGACCGCGCCGGGGAGCTGTTTTTT	CASSVDRAGELFF
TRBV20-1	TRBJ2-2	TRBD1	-	TGCAGTGCTAGAGCCCCGGGACAGGGGACCGGGGAGCTGTTTTTT	CSARAPGQGTGELFF
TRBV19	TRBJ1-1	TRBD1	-	TGTGCCAGTAGTGACAGGGGGCGAGGAACTGAAGCTTTCTTT	CASSDRGRGTEAFF
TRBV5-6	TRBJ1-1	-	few	TGTGCCAGCAGTTCAGGGAACACTGAAGCTTTCTTT	CASSSGNTEAFF
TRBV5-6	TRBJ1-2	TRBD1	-	TGTGCCAGCAGCTTGGTGGGACAGGGTGACTATGGCTACACCTTC	CASSLVGQGDYGYTF
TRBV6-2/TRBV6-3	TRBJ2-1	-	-	TGTGCCAGCAGTACCACTAGCTGGGAGCAGTTCTTC	CASSTTSWEQFF
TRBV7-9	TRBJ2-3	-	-	TGTGCCAGCAGCTTAGATAGTGATACGCAGTATTTT	CASSLDSDTQYF